A selection of T cell receptor beta chains follows, all from one sample in a study of T-cell memory formation after mild COVID-19. MiXCR, applied by TCRdb to the 5' RACE reads, yields one record per CDR3 protein. The sample has tens of thousands of distinct CDR3 sequences; approximately 13% are singletons. The sample comprised PBMCs or a T cell subset sorted from them (not recorded which). The receptors here all came from an adult woman who had mild COVID-19 (a few samples of this study predate the infection). Cell type and time point are not known. Both conserved end residues are part of each CDR3. D genes are given only for firm matches.

d_call,j_call,v_call,cdr3_aa
TRBD1,TRBJ1-4,TRBV5-5,CASSPATGPKKLFF
TRBD2,TRBJ2-7,TRBV7-6,CASSLAPGLVLEQYF
TRBD2,TRBJ2-3,TRBV6-2/TRBV6-3,CASSYSLAGLTDTQYF
NA,TRBJ1-5,TRBV4-1,CASSRTDINQPQHF
TRBD2,TRBJ2-3,TRBV6-6,CASSDREAGTDTQYF
TRBD1,TRBJ2-2,TRBV15,CATADRADTGELFF
NA,TRBJ2-7,TRBV5-1,CASSLEGKYEQYF
NA,TRBJ2-1,TRBV7-9,CASSLDISYNEQFF
TRBD1,TRBJ2-1,TRBV19,CASRVTGGSYNEQFF
NA,TRBJ2-7,TRBV7-9,CASSLDPLAGEYF
NA,TRBJ2-2,TRBV6-5,CASSYSLLNTGELFF
TRBD2,TRBJ2-7,TRBV7-6,CASSLGEGASGEQYF
TRBD2,TRBJ2-5,TRBV6-5,CASSKGGEPETQYF
TRBD2,TRBJ2-3,TRBV19,CASSIPLAGITDTQYF
TRBD1,TRBJ2-7,TRBV30,CALAGGVTYEQYF
NA,TRBJ1-1,TRBV6-5,CASTSGDTYTEAFF